This passage covers 27 T cell receptor beta chains from one sample sequenced in a study of blood T cell repertoires in COVID-19. Sequencing was performed with immunoSEQ multiplex PCR; in TCRdb, only in-frame clones are kept and a portion is missing. The profile shows 66,000 or so clones, 85% to 90% of them singletons. Sequencing used peripheral blood. The receptors come from a man aged 50-60 years with active COVID-19.

This clone showed up just once. This chain joins TRBV3-1 (or the pseudogene TRBV3-2) and TRBJ1-4; TRBD1 agrees at 7 bases. The CDR3 is 14 residues long. With 4 bases clipped from V and 5 bases from J, the junction kept 4 bases outside the gene matches. CDR1 is LGHDT and CDR2 is YNNKEL in the germline V gene (reference sequence). Here the CDR3 reads CASSRQQGNEKLFF. The CDR3 region has the DNA TGTGCCAGCAGCCGGCAACAGGGGAATGAAAAACTGTTTTTT.

The chain uses TRBV18 and TRBJ1-5, with D possibly TRBD1 on 5 matching bases. CDR1 is KGHSH and CDR2 is LQKENI in the germline V gene. V was shortened by 4 bases and J by 4 bases, with 14 bases between the two germline ends. The CDR3 has 15 residues. The CDR3 nucleotides read TGTGCCAGCTCACTCCAAGCAGGGCCAAATCAGCCCCAGCATTTT. This sequence encodes CASSLQAGPNQPQHF.

The chain carries TRBV7-8 and TRBJ1-1; D not certain. V lost 1 base and J 11 bases, leaving 23 bases between the germline ends. Per the germline V gene, CDR1 is SGHVS and CDR2 is FQNEAQ. CDR3 size: 16 residues. The CDR3 here is CASSLVGTAPQGGAFF. CDR3 nucleotides: TGTGCCAGCAGCTTAGTGGGCACAGCTCCACAAGGCGGGGCTTTCTTT.

The CDR3 loop reads CASTVRTGSYEQYF. CDR3 coding DNA: TGTGCCAGCACCGTCCGGACAGGGTCCTACGAGCAGTACTTC. The gene calls are TRBV3-1 (or the pseudogene TRBV3-2) and TRBJ2-7; 8 bases are a match to TRBD1. The CDR3 contains 14 residues. Germline loops: CDR1 LGHDT, CDR2 YNNKEL (reference sequence). V dropped 7 bases and J dropped 1; count of bases not matched to a gene: 6.

The chain couples TRBV3-1 (or the pseudogene TRBV3-2) to TRBJ1-1; 7 bases map to TRBD1. The CDR3 is 15 residues long. Looked up from germline, CDR1 is LGHDT and CDR2 is YNNKEL (reference sequence). Trimming took 4 bases from V and 2 from J; bases not matched to a gene: 7. The CDR3, as DNA: TGTGCCAGCAGCCGACCGGGACAGATAAACACTGAAGCTTTCTTT. Its protein is CASSRPGQINTEAFF.

The chain combines TRBV12-2 with TRBJ2-7; TRBD1, the table's D call, was not compared with the DNA. TRBV12-2 is labeled a pseudogene. This CDR3 is 19 amino acids long. CDR3 in amino acids: CASRWTGPRTATASYEQYV. The CDR3, as DNA: TGTGCAAGTCGCTGGACAGGTCCACGAACCGCTACCGCCAGCTACGAGCAGTACGTC.

The chain carries TRBV9 and TRBJ2-3; no clear D gene. The CDR3 loop spans 14 amino acids. V lost 4 bases and J 0 bases, leaving 9 bases between the germline ends. The germline V gene has CDR1 SGDLS and CDR2 YYNGEE. This chain's CDR3 is CASSTQESTDTQYF. CDR3 DNA: TGTGCCAGCAGCACCCAAGAGAGCACAGATACGCAGTATTTT.

With regard to this clone: One junction end disagrees with the germline gene, perhaps due to a read error. The chain employs TRBV9 and TRBJ1-3; D unclear. This CDR3 spans 15 amino acids. Germline V gene lookup returns CDR1 SGDLS and CDR2 YYNGEE. Here the CDR3 reads CASGVGSISGNTIYF. The CDR3, as DNA: TGTGCCAGCGGCGTAGGAAGCATCTCTGGAAACACCATATATTTT.

This clone was picked up one time. V is TRBV10-1 and J is TRBJ2-2, with 7 bases aligning to TRBD1. There are 16 residues in the CDR3. The V and J ends lost 3 bases and 1 base, in that order; junction bases with no gene match: 5. CDR1 and CDR2 (germline): WNHNN, SYGVQD (reference sequence). CDR3 amino acids: CASSESTGVNTGELFF. Here the CDR3 DNA reads TGCGCCAGCAGTGAAAGTACAGGGGTGAACACCGGGGAGCTGTTTTTT.

This sequence joins TRBV9 and TRBJ2-3; 10 bases are shared with TRBD2. V shed 6 bases and J 5 bases; nucleotides not matched to a gene: 6. Germline V gene data show CDR1 as SGDLS and CDR2 as YYNGEE. This CDR3 contains 14 residues. Written as DNA, the CDR3 is TGTGCCAGCAACCAGCGGGGGGGCGTAGATACGCAGTATTTT. This translates into CASNQRGGVDTQYF. The full variable domain, completed using reference TRBV9 and TRBJ2-3, is DSGVTQTPKHLITATGQRVTLRCSPRSGDLSVYWYQQSLDQGLQFLIQYYNGEERAKGNILERFSAQQFPDLHSELNLSSLELGDSALYFCASNQRGGVDTQYFGPGTRLTVL.

The rearrangement uses TRBV9 and TRBJ2-2; TRBD1 matches 7 bases. The V gene end was trimmed by 3 bases and the J gene end by 1 base; junction bases not matched to a gene: 6. Germline assignment: CDR1 SGDLS and CDR2 YYNGEE. CDR3 size: 16 residues. DNA for the CDR3: TGTGCCAGCAGCGCCCCGGGACAGCAGAACACCGGGGAGCTGTTTTTT. Protein: CASSAPGQQNTGELFF. The full variable domain, with the rest looked up from reference TRBV9 and TRBJ2-2, is DSGVTQTPKHLITATGQRVTLRCSPRSGDLSVYWYQQSLDQGLQFLIQYYNGEERAKGNILERFSAQQFPDLHSELNLSSLELGDSALYFCASSAPGQQNTGELFFGEGSRLTVL.

The V and J genes are TRBV3-1 (or the pseudogene TRBV3-2) and TRBJ2-1; tentatively, D is TRBD1 (5 bases). This CDR3 is 16 amino acids long. The V gene's germline CDR1 is LGHDT and CDR2 YNNKEL (reference sequence). Trimming took off 0 bases at V and 8 bases at J, with 17 bases between the two ends. The CDR3 DNA follows: TGTGCCAGCAGCCAAGATCAGCTGTCCGTAGGGGATGAGCAGTTCTTC. It yields the protein CASSQDQLSVGDEQFF.

Note on this clone: In the same sample, other DNA sequences code for this CDR3. The genes are TRBV5-1 and TRBJ2-1; TRBD2 aligns across 11 bases. There are 16 residues in the CDR3. V lost 1 base to trimming and J lost 0 bases; unmatched junction nucleotides: 0. CDR1 is SGHRS and CDR2 is YFSETQ in the germline V gene. This chain's CDR3 is CASSLTSGSSYNEQFF. The CDR3 DNA reads TGCGCCAGCAGCTTGACTAGCGGGAGCTCCTACAATGAGCAGTTCTTC.

The chain is built from TRBV19 and TRBJ1-5; TRBD1 agrees at 9 bases. CDR1 and CDR2 (germline): LNHDA, SQIVND (reference sequence). With V trimmed by 5 bases and J by 3 bases, 8 bases remained unmatched. The CDR3 has 16 residues. The CDR3 nucleotides are TGTGCCAGTAGTGAACTGGACAGGGGAGTCAATCAGCCCCAGCATTTT. Its translation is CASSELDRGVNQPQHF. Supplemented by reference TRBV19 and TRBJ1-5, the full variable domain reads DGGITQSPKYLFRKEGQNVTLSCEQNLNHDAMYWYRQDPGQGLRLIYYSQIVNDFQKGDIAEGYSVSREKKESFPLTVTSAQKNPTAFYLCASSELDRGVNQPQHFGDGTRLSIL.

V gene TRBV2 combines with J gene TRBJ1-1; tentative D call: TRBD1 (5 bases). This CDR3 is 14 amino acids long. The V gene lost 2 bases and the J gene lost 5 bases, with 12 bases spanning the gap. From germline, CDR1 is SNHLY and CDR2 FYNNEI. CDR3 sequence reads: CASSEQGGKTEAFF. DNA of the CDR3: TGTGCCAGCAGTGAACAGGGAGGAAAGACTGAAGCTTTCTTT.

The chain couples TRBV20-1 to TRBJ2-1; possibly TRBD2 for D (6 bases). V dropped 8 bases and J dropped 8 bases, with 13 bases sitting between them. The CDR3 is made up of 11 amino acids. Germline CDR1 is DFQATT and CDR2 is SNEGSKA (reference sequence). The CDR3 nucleotides read TGCAGTCCGACTAGTTGGTATGAGCAGTTCTTC. This codes for CSPTSWYEQFF.

This rearrangement joins TRBV6-6 to TRBJ1-5, with 9 nucleotides matching TRBD1. The CDR3 runs 15 residues. V trimming: 6 bases; J trimming: 0 bases; junction bases outside the gene matches: 3. The germline CDR1 and CDR2 sequences are MNHNY and SVGAGI (reference sequence). This CDR3 is CASRRDRASNQPQHF. For the CDR3, the DNA is TGTGCCAGCAGAAGGGACAGGGCTAGCAATCAGCCCCAGCATTTT.

On this clone itself: Germline is not matched at one junction end, which may reflect a read error. The CDR3 protein is CASSLGSTGGLFF. Written as DNA, the CDR3 is TGTGCCAGCAGTTTAGGGAGTACAGGGGGGCTGTTTTTT. V and J are TRBV27 and TRBJ2-2; 8 nucleotides line up with TRBD1. Germline V gene sequence: CDR1 MNHEY, CDR2 SMNVEV (reference sequence). CDR3 size: 13 residues.

This chain links TRBV5-8 with TRBJ2-5, with D maybe TRBD1 (5 bases). V gave up 0 bases and J gave up 4 bases, with 16 bases separating them. The CDR3 contains 16 residues. Germline loops: CDR1 SGHTS, CDR2 YDEGEE. The DNA of the CDR3 is TGTGCCAGCAGCTTGGGCAGGGCGAGCGAAGGAGAGACCCAGTACTTC. This sequence encodes CASSLGRASEGETQYF.

The chain is built from TRBV5-1 and TRBJ1-1; D remains ambiguous. The germline gives CDR1 SGHRS, CDR2 YFSETQ. This CDR3 spans 14 amino acids. Trimming took off 0 bases at V and 0 bases at J, with 6 bases between the two ends. The CDR3 nucleotides are TGCGCCAGCAGCTTGGCCGGGATGAACACTGAAGCTTTCTTT. Translated, it gives CASSLAGMNTEAFF.

This sequence joins TRBV12-5 and TRBJ2-3; D uncertain. This CDR3 spans 14 amino acids. Trimming took 2 bases from V and 4 from J, leaving 10 bases between them. The germline CDR1 and CDR2 sequences are LGHNT and FRNRAP. The CDR3 coding sequence is TGTGCTAGTGGTTTGAGCAGAGAGGCAGATACGCAGTATTTT. It codes for CASGLSREADTQYF.

The V gene is TRBV24-1, the J gene TRBJ2-1, with 14 nucleotides matching TRBD2. The CDR3 has 18 amino acids. The V segment lost 0 bases and the J segment 8 bases; nucleotides outside the gene matches: 8. The germline V gene encodes CDR1 KGHDR and CDR2 SFDVKD. The chain's CDR3 is CATSDLRTSGRSSDEQFF. The CDR3 DNA reads as TGTGCCACCAGTGATTTGAGGACTAGCGGGAGGTCGTCTGATGAGCAGTTCTTC.

The rearrangement uses TRBV24-1 and TRBJ1-2; TRBD1 aligns across 7 bases. In germline, CDR1 is KGHDR, CDR2 SFDVKD. The CDR3 spans 15 residues. Trimming removed 4 bases from V and 8 bases from J; junction bases left unmatched: 12. This CDR3 reads CATSEPGTDPKGYTF. The CDR3 bases are TGTGCCACCAGTGAACCTGGGACAGACCCTAAGGGCTACACCTTC.

The V and J genes are TRBV5-5 and TRBJ2-2, with D tentatively TRBD1 (5 bases). CDR3 length equals 15 residues. Trimming left V 5 bases short and J 2 bases short, with 13 bases between. CDR1 is SGHKS, CDR2 YYEKEE, per germline (reference sequence). CDR3 amino acids: CASSAGRVNTGELFF. For the CDR3, the DNA is TGTGCCAGCAGTGCCGGCAGGGTTAACACCGGGGAGCTGTTTTTT. Supplemented by reference TRBV5-5 and TRBJ2-2, the full variable domain reads DAGVTQSPTHLIKTRGQQVTLRCSPISGHKSVSWYQQVLGQGPQFIFQYYEKEERGRGNFPDRFSARQFPNYSSELNVNALLLGDSALYLCASSAGRVNTGELFFGEGSRLTVL.

The gene calls are TRBV6-5 and TRBJ2-2; 11 bases fit TRBD1. There are 15 residues in the CDR3. Trimming at V came to 6 bases and at J to 4 bases, leaving 4 bases not matched to a gene. The germline CDR1 and CDR2 sequences are MNHEY and SVGAGI. The CDR3 region is CASRPGTGGTGELFF. In DNA, the CDR3 is TGTGCCAGCAGACCCGGGACAGGGGGCACCGGGGAGCTGTTTTTT.

CDR3 nucleotide sequence: TGCGCCAGCAGCCTATCAGCGGGGGGGCCGGCAGATACGCAGTATTTT. It translates to CASSLSAGGPADTQYF. This chain connects TRBV5-1 to TRBJ2-3; TRBD2 matches at 10 bases. The CDR3 sequence is 16 residues long. The germline V gene encodes CDR1 SGHRS and CDR2 YFSETQ. The J segment lost 4 bases and the V segment lost 4 bases, leaving 9 bases of the junction unmatched.

This chain links TRBV6-5 with TRBJ1-3, with D perhaps matching TRBD1 (6 bases). The CDR3 consists of 15 residues. V lost 8 bases to trimming and J lost 0 bases, with 14 bases between them. Germline V gene lookup returns CDR1 MNHEY and CDR2 SVGAGI. The CDR3 sequence is CASGQSNYSGNTIYF. For the CDR3, the DNA is TGTGCCAGCGGACAGTCCAACTACTCTGGAAACACCATATATTTT.